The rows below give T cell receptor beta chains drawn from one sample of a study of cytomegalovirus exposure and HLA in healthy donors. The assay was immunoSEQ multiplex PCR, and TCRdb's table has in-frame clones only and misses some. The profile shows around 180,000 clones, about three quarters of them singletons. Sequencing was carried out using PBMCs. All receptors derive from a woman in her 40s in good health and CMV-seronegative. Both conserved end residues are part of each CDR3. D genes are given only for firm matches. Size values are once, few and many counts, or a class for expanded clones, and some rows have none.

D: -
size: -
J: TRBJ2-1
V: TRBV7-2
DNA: TGTGCCAGCAGCTGGGGGGAGAATGAGCAGTTCTTC
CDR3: CASSWGENEQFF

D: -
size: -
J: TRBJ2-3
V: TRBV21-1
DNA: TGTGCCAGCAGCAAAAGGACCAGACTAGCGGGAGGGCCATATACGCAGTATTTT
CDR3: CASSKRTRLAGGPYTQYF

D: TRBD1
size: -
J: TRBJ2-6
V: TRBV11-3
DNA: TGTGCCAGCAGCGGGCGACAGGGTAGCTCTGGGGCCAACGTCCTGACTTTC
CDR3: CASSGRQGSSGANVLTF

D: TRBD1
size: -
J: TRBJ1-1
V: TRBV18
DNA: TGTGCCAGCTCCCAGGGGGAGGCGAACACTGAAGCTTTCTTT
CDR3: CASSQGEANTEAFF

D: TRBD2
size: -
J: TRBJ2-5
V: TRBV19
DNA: TGTGCCAGTTCTAGCGGGAGGGTCGGAGGGGGAGAGACCCAGTACTTC
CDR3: CASSSGRVGGGETQYF

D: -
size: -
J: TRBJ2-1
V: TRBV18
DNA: TGTGCCAGCTCACCAAACGGCGGGACCGACTTCTCCTACAATGAGCAGTTCTTC
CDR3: CASSPNGGTDFSYNEQFF

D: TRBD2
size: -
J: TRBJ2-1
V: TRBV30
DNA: TGTGCCTGGAGTGTGATAGCGGGAGTTGCCAGGCCGTTCTTC
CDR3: CAWSVIAGVARPFF

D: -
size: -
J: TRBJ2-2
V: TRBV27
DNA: TGTGCCAGCAGTTTAGGGTGGGCGCCGGACACCGGGGAGCTGTTTTTT
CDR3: CASSLGWAPDTGELFF

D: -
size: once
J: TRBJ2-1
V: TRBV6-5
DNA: TGTGCCACGAGGGGAACCGGGACTCCACAGTTCTTC
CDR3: CATRGTGTPQFF

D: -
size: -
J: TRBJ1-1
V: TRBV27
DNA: TGTGCCAGCAGTTTTCAGGGCTATGCGACTGAAGCTTTCTTT
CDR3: CASSFQGYATEAFF

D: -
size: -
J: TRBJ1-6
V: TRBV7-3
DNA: TGTGCCAGCAGCTTACTAGCGGAAAATTCACCCCTCCACTTT
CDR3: CASSLLAENSPLHF

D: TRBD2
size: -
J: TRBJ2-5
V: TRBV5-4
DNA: TGTGCCAGCAGCTTGGCCAAGGGTAGCGGGAGCTATGAGACCCAGTACTTC
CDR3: CASSLAKGSGSYETQYF

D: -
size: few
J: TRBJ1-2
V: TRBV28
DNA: TGTGCCAGCAGTCCCGAGCCGACAGAAATCCATGGCTACACCTTC
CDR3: CASSPEPTEIHGYTF

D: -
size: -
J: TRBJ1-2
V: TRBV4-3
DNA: TGCGCCAGCAGCCAAGATTTTGTTCAGACATTGGCTAACTATGGCTACACCTTC
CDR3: CASSQDFVQTLANYGYTF

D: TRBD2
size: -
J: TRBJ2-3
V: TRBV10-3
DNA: TGTGCCATCAGTGAAACTAGCGGGAGTATGGCAGATACGCAGTATTTT
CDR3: CAISETSGSMADTQYF

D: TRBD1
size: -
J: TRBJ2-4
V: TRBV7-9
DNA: TGTGCCAGCAGCTTAGCAGAGGGGGCATATGTCAAAAACATTCAGTACTTC
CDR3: CASSLAEGAYVKNIQYF

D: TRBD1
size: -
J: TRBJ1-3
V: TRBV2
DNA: TGTGCCAGCAGTCCCGACAGGGGTCGCTTCAGTTTT
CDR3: CASSPDRGRFSF

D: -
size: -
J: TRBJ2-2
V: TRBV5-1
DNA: TGCGCCAGCAGCTTGAGGCGGACGAACACCGGGGAGCTGTTTTTT
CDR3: CASSLRRTNTGELFF

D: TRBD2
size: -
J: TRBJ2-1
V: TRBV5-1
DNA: TGCGCCAGCCTCCAAGCGGGAGTGGGAAATGAGCAGTTCTTC
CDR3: CASLQAGVGNEQFF

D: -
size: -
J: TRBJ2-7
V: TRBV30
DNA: TGTGCCTGGAGTGCACTACCCACCTACGAGCAGTACTTC
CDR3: CAWSALPTYEQYF

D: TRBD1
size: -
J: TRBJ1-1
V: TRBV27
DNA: TGTGCCAGCAGTTGGGGACAGGGAATGAACACTGAAGCTTTCTTT
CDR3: CASSWGQGMNTEAFF

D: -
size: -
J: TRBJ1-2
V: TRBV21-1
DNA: TGTGCCAGCAGCAATCCCTCCCCCTCATCCGGGACTCGATCCGCGTACTATGGCTACACCTTC
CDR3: CASSNPSPSSGTRSAYYGYTF

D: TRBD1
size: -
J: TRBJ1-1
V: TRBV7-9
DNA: TGTGCCAGCAGCAACCGACAGGGGCGGAACACTGAAGCTTTCTTT
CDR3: CASSNRQGRNTEAFF

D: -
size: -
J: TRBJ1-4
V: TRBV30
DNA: TGTGCCTGCGTTGGACAGCCCAATGAAAAACTGTTTTTT
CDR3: CACVGQPNEKLFF

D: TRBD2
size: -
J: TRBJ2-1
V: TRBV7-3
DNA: TGTGCCAGCAGCGCGACCACTGGCGGGAGTTACAATGAGCAGTTCTTC
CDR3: CASSATTGGSYNEQFF

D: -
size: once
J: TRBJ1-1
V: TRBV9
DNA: TGTGCCAGCAGCGTAGGTCCTCAGGGATCAAACACTGAAGCTTTCTTT
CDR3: CASSVGPQGSNTEAFF

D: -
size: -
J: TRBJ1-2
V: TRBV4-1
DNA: TGCGCCAGCAGCCAAGATAAACTGGCAGGACTCCCAATGAACTATGGCTACACCTTC
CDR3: CASSQDKLAGLPMNYGYTF

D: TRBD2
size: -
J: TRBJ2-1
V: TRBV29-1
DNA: TGCAGCGTTGAAATAGCGGGAGGGGAGTTCTTC
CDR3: CSVEIAGGEFF

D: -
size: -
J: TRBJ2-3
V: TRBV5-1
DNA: TGCGCCAGCAGCTTGGAAGTACAAAGCACAGATACGCAGTATTTT
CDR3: CASSLEVQSTDTQYF

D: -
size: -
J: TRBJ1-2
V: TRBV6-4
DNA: TGTGCCAGCAGTGACTCGTGGGGGCATCGGGGCTACACCTTC
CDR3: CASSDSWGHRGYTF

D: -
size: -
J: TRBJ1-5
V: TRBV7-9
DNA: TGTGCCAGCACCGTACCTTATCGACCGAGGAGCAATCAGCCCCAGCATTTT
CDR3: CASTVPYRPRSNQPQHF

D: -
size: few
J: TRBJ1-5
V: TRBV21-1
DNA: TGTGCCAGCCCCGACAGGGGGCCTCAGCCCCAGCATTTT
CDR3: CASPDRGPQPQHF

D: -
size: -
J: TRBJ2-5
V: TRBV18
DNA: TGTGCCAGCTCACCACCCCACAGGGTTTCTTCCCAGTACTTC
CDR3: CASSPPHRVSSQYF

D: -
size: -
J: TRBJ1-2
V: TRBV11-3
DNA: TGTGCCAGCAGCTTATTTGGCGGACCCAGGGCCCTTTATGGCTACACCTTC
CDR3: CASSLFGGPRALYGYTF

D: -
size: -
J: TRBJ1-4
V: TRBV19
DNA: TGTGCCAGTAGTATGGGAGGACGGACGGGGAATGAAAAACTGTTTTTT
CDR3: CASSMGGRTGNEKLFF

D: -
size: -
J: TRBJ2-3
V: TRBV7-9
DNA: TGTGCCAGCAGCCCAGCGCAAAGCACAGATACGCAGTATTTT
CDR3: CASSPAQSTDTQYF

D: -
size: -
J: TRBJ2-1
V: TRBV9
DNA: TGTGCCAGCAGCGTAGGGGAGCGGTACAATGAGCAGTTCTTC
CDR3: CASSVGERYNEQFF

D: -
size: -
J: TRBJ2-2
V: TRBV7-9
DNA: TGTGCCAGCAGCTTCGTCCAGGGGCCCGGGGAGCTGTTTTTT
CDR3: CASSFVQGPGELFF

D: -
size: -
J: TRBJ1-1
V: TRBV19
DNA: TGTGCCAGTAGTATAACAGTAGTCATGAACACTGAAGCTTTCTTT
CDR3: CASSITVVMNTEAFF

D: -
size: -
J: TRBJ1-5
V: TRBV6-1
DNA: TGTGCCAGCATCCCCGGAGGGACTTATCAGCCCCAGCATTTT
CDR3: CASIPGGTYQPQHF

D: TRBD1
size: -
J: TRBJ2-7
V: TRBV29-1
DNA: TGCAGCGTGGGGACAGGGTACGAGCAGTACTTC
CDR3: CSVGTGYEQYF

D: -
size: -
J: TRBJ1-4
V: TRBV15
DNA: TGTGCCACCAGCCAGGGGACCTCTATCCCGCTTAATGAAAAACTGTTTTTT
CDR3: CATSQGTSIPLNEKLFF

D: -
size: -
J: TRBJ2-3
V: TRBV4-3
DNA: TGCGCCAGCAGCCCCTTTGGGAGTGGCACAGATACGCAGTATTTT
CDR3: CASSPFGSGTDTQYF

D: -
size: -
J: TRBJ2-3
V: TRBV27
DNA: TGTGCCAGCAGTCAACGGCGGACAGATACGCAGTATTTT
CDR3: CASSQRRTDTQYF

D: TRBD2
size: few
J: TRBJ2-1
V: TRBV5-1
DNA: TGCGCCAGCAGCTTGGGGGGACTAGCGGGGGATTACAATGAGCAGTTCTTC
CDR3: CASSLGGLAGDYNEQFF

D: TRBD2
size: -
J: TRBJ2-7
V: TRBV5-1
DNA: TGCGCCAGCAGTTTTCTGACTAGCGGGAGATACGAGCAGTACTTC
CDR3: CASSFLTSGRYEQYF

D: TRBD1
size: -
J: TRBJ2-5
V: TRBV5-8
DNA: TGTGCCAGCAGCTCCCGGACAGGGCTGGAGACCCAGTACTTC
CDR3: CASSSRTGLETQYF

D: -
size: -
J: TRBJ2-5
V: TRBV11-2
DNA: TGTGCCAGCAGCTTTCTAGGTGAAGGGACCCAGTACTTC
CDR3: CASSFLGEGTQYF

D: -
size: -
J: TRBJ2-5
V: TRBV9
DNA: TGTGCCAGCAGCGAATTCCCCCGGCCTAGCGAAGAGACCCAGTACTTC
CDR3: CASSEFPRPSEETQYF

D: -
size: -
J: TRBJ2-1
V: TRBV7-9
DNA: TGTGCCAGCAGCTTAGGTGGGGCAGGGAGGCTCAATGAGCAGTTCTTC
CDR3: CASSLGGAGRLNEQFF

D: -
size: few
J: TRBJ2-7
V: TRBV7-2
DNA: TGTGCCAGCAGCTTTCGTCGCGAGTCCTACGAGCAGTACTTC
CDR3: CASSFRRESYEQYF